What follows are 29 T cell receptor beta chains derived from one specimen sequenced in a study of shared clonotypes between healthy human individuals. Clones were read by immunoSEQ multiplex PCR, and TCRdb kept only the in-frame ones, dropping some. The sample holds hundreds of thousands of clones; approximately 75% are singletons and the top ten take under 2%. The sequencing sample was made of memory CD4+ T cells sorted from blood. Subset here: CD45RA-negative fraction. The receptor set was obtained from a woman in her 30s in good health.

The sample holds one count of this clone. This chain connects TRBV10-2 to TRBJ1-3; no firm D call. The CDR3 length is 16 residues. V was clipped by 3 bases and J by 6 bases, with 18 bases between them. Germline CDR1 WSHSY, CDR2 SAAADI. The CDR3 DNA reads as TGCGCCAGCAGTGACCCTGGTGCCCGAGGCCTAAACACCATATATTTT. It is translated as CASSDPGARGLNTIYF.

This rearrangement joins TRBV6-5 to TRBJ2-7; 7 nucleotides align to TRBD1. Germline V lookup: CDR1 MNHEY, CDR2 SVGAGI. J lost 1 base, V lost 4 bases, and 4 bases had no gene match. The CDR3 is 14 residues long. DNA for the CDR3: TGTGCCAGCAGTTCCCTGGACAGGTCCTACGAGCAGTACTTC. Translation: CASSSLDRSYEQYF.

The genes are TRBV20-1 and TRBJ2-7, with D hard to call. Germline CDR1 and CDR2: DFQATT and SNEGSKA (reference sequence). The V gene lost 0 bases and the J gene lost 6 bases, with 6 bases spanning the gap. This CDR3 region has 11 residues. This CDR3 reads CSARDSREQYF. CDR3 DNA sequence: TGCAGTGCTAGAGACTCCCGCGAGCAGTACTTC.

V is TRBV6-1 and J is TRBJ1-3; 8 bases match TRBD1. Trimming took 6 bases from V and 4 from J; bases not matched to a gene: 5. Germline CDR1 reads MNHNS; CDR2 reads SASEGT. This CDR3 comprises 14 residues. As DNA, the CDR3 is TGTGCCAGCAGGAGGACAGGGACGGGAAACACCATATATTTT. As protein: CASRRTGTGNTIYF.

The rearrangement uses TRBV7-9 and TRBJ2-5; 8 bases match TRBD2. The CDR3 totals 16 residues. J lost 5 bases, V lost 4 bases, and 12 bases had no gene match. Germline V CDR1 and CDR2: SEHNR, FQNEAQ (reference sequence). The CDR3 loop reads CASSSGAGLGLETQYF. The CDR3, as DNA: TGTGCCAGCAGCTCTGGGGCGGGACTAGGTTTGGAGACCCAGTACTTC.

Worth noting for this clone: The sample holds other DNA sequences that translate to the same CDR3. This sequence joins TRBV6-4 and TRBJ2-2; D is ambiguous. CDR3 length: 13 amino acids. V was cut by 3 bases and J by 0 bases, with 2 bases left in between. Germline V gene lookup returns CDR1 MRHNA and CDR2 SNTAGT. The CDR3 is CASSEANTGELFF. The CDR3 bases are TGTGCCAGCAGTGAAGCGAACACCGGGGAGCTGTTTTTT.

In nucleotides, the CDR3 is TGTGCCACCAGCGCGGGAAATCGGCGCAATCAGCCCCAGCATTTT. Amino acid sequence: CATSAGNRRNQPQHF. The V and J genes are TRBV15 and TRBJ1-5; D uncertain. The CDR3 length is 15 residues. Deletions cut 5 bases from V and 2 bases from J, with 13 bases between. Germline CDR1 LNHNV, CDR2 YYDKDF (reference sequence).

V and J are TRBV7-6 and TRBJ2-3; the D is unclear. Trimming left V 5 bases short and J 9 bases short, with 15 bases between. This CDR3 contains 13 residues. Looked up from germline, CDR1 is SGHVS and CDR2 is FNYEAQ. The CDR3 loop reads CASSERPDPTQYF. The CDR3 DNA follows: TGTGCCAGCAGCGAGAGGCCGGATCCAACGCAGTATTTT.

This chain joins TRBV30 and TRBJ2-5; 11 nucleotides line up with TRBD2. Trimming took 1 base from V and 6 from J; bases not matched to a gene: 4. Per germline, CDR1 GTSNPN and CDR2 SVGIG (reference sequence). The CDR3 sequence is 14 residues long. The chain's CDR3 is CAWSGLAGTQTQYF. CDR3 bases: TGTGCCTGGAGTGGACTAGCGGGGACCCAGACCCAGTACTTC. The full variable domain, in which reference TRBV30 and TRBJ2-5 provide the parts outside the CDR3, is SQTIHQWPATLVQPVGSPLSLECTVEGTSNPNLYWYRQAAGRGLQLLFYSVGIGQISSEVPQNLSASRPQDRQFILSSKKLLLSDSGFYLCAWSGLAGTQTQYFGPGTRLLVL.

The V call is TRBV7-9, the J call TRBJ1-5; no reliable D call. The length of the CDR3 is 13 residues. Germline CDR1 SEHNR, CDR2 FQNEAQ (reference sequence). V was cut by 3 bases and J by 4 bases, with 7 bases left in between. The CDR3 sequence: CASSFENNQPQHF. CDR3 nucleotide sequence: TGTGCCAGCAGCTTCGAAAATAATCAGCCCCAGCATTTT.

This chain joins TRBV6-5 and TRBJ2-7; tentative D call: TRBD2 (5 bases). The CDR3 is 14 amino acids. The V and J ends lost 6 bases and 3 bases respectively, with 15 bases between them. Germline loops: CDR1 MNHEY, CDR2 SVGAGI. CDR3 nucleotides: TGTGCCAGCAGCCCCGGCCTAGCCAGCTACGAGCAGTACTTC. It specifies CASSPGLASYEQYF.

In this sample, this clone turned up a few times. The V call is TRBV5-1, the J call TRBJ2-5; TRBD2 might be the D (6 bases). Germline lookup yields CDR1 SGHRS and CDR2 YFSETQ. The germline V and J ends were trimmed by 5 bases and 5 bases, with 16 bases remaining between them. The CDR3 has 14 amino acids. Here the CDR3 reads CASSPASDYETQYF. The CDR3, as DNA: TGCGCCAGCAGTCCCGCTAGCGACTATGAGACCCAGTACTTC. The full variable domain, completed using reference TRBV5-1 and TRBJ2-5, is KAGVTQTPRYLIKTRGQQVTLSCSPISGHRSVSWYQQTPGQGLQFLFEYFSETQRNKGNFPGRFSGRQFSNSRSEMNVSTLELGDSALYLCASSPASDYETQYFGPGTRLLVL.

The chain joins TRBV5-4 to TRBJ2-1, with 9 bases identical to TRBD2. After removal of 1 base from V and 9 bases from J, the junction contained 8 bases not matched to a gene. Per germline, CDR1 SGHNT and CDR2 YYREEE (reference sequence). The CDR3 is made up of 15 amino acids. The CDR3 region has the DNA TGTGCCAGCAGCTTGAAGGGCGGGAGGGTCGGTGAGCAGTTCTTC. Its translation is CASSLKGGRVGEQFF.

This chain links TRBV4-2 with TRBJ2-1; 9 bases line up with TRBD1. V dropped 1 base and J dropped 8; count of bases not matched to a gene: 6. Germline-derived CDR1 and CDR2 are LGHNA and YNFKEQ. There are 15 residues in the CDR3. This CDR3 is CASSQAGDRADEQFF. The DNA of the CDR3 is TGTGCCAGCAGCCAAGCGGGGGACAGGGCGGATGAGCAGTTCTTC.

The V gene is TRBV19, the J gene TRBJ2-7; no clear D gene. CDR1 is LNHDA and CDR2 is SQIVND in the germline V gene (reference sequence). Trimming pared 9 bases from V and 6 bases from J, leaving 15 bases between. There are 12 residues in the CDR3. The CDR3 sequence: CARPIGRGEQYF. CDR3 sequence (DNA): TGTGCCAGACCCATCGGCCGAGGCGAGCAGTACTTC.

This clone has a single count. Mismatch with germline at one junction end may stem from a read error. This chain links TRBV11-2 with TRBJ1-3; 7 bases fit TRBD1. The CDR3 loop spans 18 amino acids. The V gene's germline CDR1 is SGHAT and CDR2 FQNNGV. CDR3 nucleotide sequence: TGCGCCAGCAGCCAAGAGGGGGCCAACTCTAACTCTGGAAACACCATATATTTT. The encoded protein is CASSQEGANSNSGNTIYF.

The rearrangement links TRBV14 to TRBJ2-7; D gene unclear. CDR1 and CDR2 from the germline V gene are SGHDN and FVKESK. V shed 3 bases and J shed 1 base, with 10 bases lying between them. This CDR3 has 14 residues. CDR3 region: CASSHLLWSYEQYF. As DNA, the CDR3 is TGTGCCAGCAGCCACCTCCTTTGGTCCTACGAGCAGTACTTC.

The chain recombines TRBV19 with TRBJ2-1; D remains ambiguous. The CDR3 is 12 residues long. V lost 6 bases, J lost 5 bases, and 8 bases lay in between. Germline assignment: CDR1 LNHDA and CDR2 SQIVND (reference sequence). CDR3 sequence (DNA): TGTGCCAGTAGGGGTAGGAACAATGAGCAGTTCTTC. It specifies CASRGRNNEQFF. The full variable domain, completed using reference TRBV19 and TRBJ2-1, is DGGITQSPKYLFRKEGQNVTLSCEQNLNHDAMYWYRQDPGQGLRLIYYSQIVNDFQKGDIAEGYSVSREKKESFPLTVTSAQKNPTAFYLCASRGRNNEQFFGPGTRLTVL.

This chain links TRBV7-9 with TRBJ2-5, with 9 bases identical to TRBD2. The germline V gene encodes CDR1 SEHNR and CDR2 FQNEAQ (reference sequence). V lost 5 bases, J lost 2 bases, and 9 bases stayed unmatched. The length of the CDR3 is 16 residues. The CDR3 nucleotides read TGTGCCAGCAGCCAACGACTAGCGGACATTCAAGAGACCCAGTACTTC. Protein: CASSQRLADIQETQYF. The full variable domain, in which reference TRBV7-9 and TRBJ2-5 provide the parts outside the CDR3, is DTGVSQNPRHKITKRGQNVTFRCDPISEHNRLYWYRQTLGQGPEFLTYFQNEAQLEKSRLLSDRFSAERPKGSFSTLEIQRTEQGDSAMYLCASSQRLADIQETQYFGPGTRLLVL.

The rearrangement links TRBV30 to TRBJ2-1; tentative D call: TRBD2 (5 bases). The V end lost 1 base, the J end lost 7 bases, and 8 bases lay between the germline ends. Germline V gene data show CDR1 as GTSNPN and CDR2 as SVGIG (reference sequence). The CDR3 contains 12 residues. In nucleotides, the CDR3 is TGTGCCTGGAGTGGAGGGCGGAATGAGCAGTTCTTC. It encodes CAWSGGRNEQFF. Complete variable domain (other parts from reference TRBV30 and TRBJ2-1): SQTIHQWPATLVQPVGSPLSLECTVEGTSNPNLYWYRQAAGRGLQLLFYSVGIGQISSEVPQNLSASRPQDRQFILSSKKLLLSDSGFYLCAWSGGRNEQFFGPGTRLTVL.

The V gene is TRBV7-6, the J gene TRBJ2-5, with TRBD2 identical over 10 bases. V was pared by 1 base and J by 2 bases, with 7 bases of the junction left unmatched. The germline V gene has CDR1 SGHVS and CDR2 FNYEAQ. The CDR3 totals 17 residues. In DNA form, the CDR3 reads TGTGCCAGCAGCTTAGATTTTCTAGCGGGGGTTCAAGAGACCCAGTACTTC. Translating it yields CASSLDFLAGVQETQYF.

This CDR3 reads CAWSWRGYTGELFF. CDR3 nucleotide sequence: TGTGCCTGGAGTTGGAGGGGGTACACCGGGGAGCTGTTTTTT. V usage is TRBV30 and J usage is TRBJ2-2; tentatively, D is TRBD1 or TRBD2 (6 bases each). The CDR3 has 14 residues. CDR1 GTSNPN and CDR2 SVGIG come from the germline V gene (reference sequence). V was shortened by 2 bases and J by 3 bases, with 10 bases between the two germline ends.

The CDR3 is CSASSRDEQFF. DNA for the CDR3: TGCAGTGCTAGTTCTAGGGATGAGCAGTTCTTC. The gene calls are TRBV20-1 and TRBJ2-1; no clear D. V shed 3 bases and J shed 8 bases, with 8 bases lying between them. The V gene's germline CDR1 is DFQATT and CDR2 SNEGSKA (reference sequence). The CDR3 sequence is 11 residues long.

This clone has a count of ten or more. CDR3 amino acids: CASPRRGYEQYF. CDR3 DNA sequence: TGTGCCTCCCCTAGGCGGGGTTACGAGCAGTACTTC. The V and J genes are TRBV30 and TRBJ2-7; tentative D call: TRBD2 (6 bases). The CDR3 is 12 residues long. The V and J ends lost 7 bases and 4 bases respectively, with 14 bases between them. CDR1 GTSNPN and CDR2 SVGIG come from the germline V gene (reference sequence).

This clone was seen ten or more times. CDR3 sequence: CASSPDKGQSGQYF. CDR3 DNA sequence: TGTGCCAGCAGCCCAGACAAAGGACAGTCTGGGCAGTACTTC. The gene calls are TRBV25-1 and TRBJ2-7; weak D call: TRBD1 (6 bases). Germline V gives CDR1 MGHDK, CDR2 SYGVNS. This CDR3 comprises 14 residues. Trimming took 6 bases from V and 9 from J, leaving 21 bases between them.

This chain uses TRBV10-2 with TRBJ2-7; tentatively, D is TRBD2 (6 bases). There are 13 residues in the CDR3. The germline gives CDR1 WSHSY, CDR2 SAAADI. Trimming shortened V by 4 bases and J by 4 bases, and 11 bases separated the two germline ends. CDR3 sequence: CASSVRGGYEQYF. The CDR3 nucleotides are TGCGCCAGCAGTGTACGTGGGGGGTACGAGCAGTACTTC.

This clone came up once. The chain links TRBV5-8 to TRBJ1-2; perhaps TRBD1 as D (5 bases). Per the germline V gene, CDR1 is SGHTS and CDR2 is YDEGEE. Trimming removed 6 bases at V and 5 bases at J, with 23 bases between. CDR3 size: 16 residues. The CDR3 DNA is TGTGCCAGCACCATTGTGGGAGCTGCGACAGCTTATGGCTACACCTTC. Residues: CASTIVGAATAYGYTF.

This clone was seen at least ten times. The chain has TRBV7-2 and TRBJ1-1, with a tentative D call TRBD1 (5 bases). Per the germline V gene, CDR1 is SGHTA and CDR2 is FQGNSA. Trimming cost V 5 bases and J 8 bases, with 15 bases left between them. This CDR3 region has 13 residues. CDR3 bases: TGTGCCAGCAGCCAACAGGTTTCGGTGGAAGCTTTCTTT. It yields the protein CASSQQVSVEAFF.

This clone was observed once. This chain links TRBV18 with TRBJ2-7; 11 nucleotides line up with TRBD2. Trimming at V came to 1 base and at J to 7 bases, leaving 9 bases not matched to a gene. CDR1 is KGHSH and CDR2 is LQKENI in the germline V gene. This CDR3 has 16 residues. The CDR3 DNA sequence: TGTGCCAGCTCACCACTCGTGACTAGCGGGACGAGGGAGCAGTACTTC. This translates into CASSPLVTSGTREQYF.